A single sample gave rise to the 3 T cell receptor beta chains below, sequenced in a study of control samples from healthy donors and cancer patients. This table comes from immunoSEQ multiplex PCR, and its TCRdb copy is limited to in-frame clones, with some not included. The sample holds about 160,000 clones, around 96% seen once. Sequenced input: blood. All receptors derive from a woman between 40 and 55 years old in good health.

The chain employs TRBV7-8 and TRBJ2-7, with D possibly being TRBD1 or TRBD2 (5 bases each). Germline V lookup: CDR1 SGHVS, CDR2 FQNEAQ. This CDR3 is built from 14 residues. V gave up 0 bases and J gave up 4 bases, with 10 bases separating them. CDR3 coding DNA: TGTGCCAGCAGCTTAGCCGGGGACGTTTACGAGCAGTACTTC. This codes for CASSLAGDVYEQYF.

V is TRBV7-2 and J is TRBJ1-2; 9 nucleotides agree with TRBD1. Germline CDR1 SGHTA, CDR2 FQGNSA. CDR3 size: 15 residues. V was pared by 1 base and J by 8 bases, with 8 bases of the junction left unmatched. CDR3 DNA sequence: TGTGCCAGCAGCTTAGGTACGGGACAGGGTGACGGCTACACCTTC. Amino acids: CASSLGTGQGDGYTF. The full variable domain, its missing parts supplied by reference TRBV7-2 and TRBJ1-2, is GAGVSQSPSNKVTEKGKDVELRCDPISGHTALYWYRQSLGQGLEFLIYFQGNSAPDKSGLPSDRFSAERTGGSVSTLTIQRTQQEDSAVYLCASSLGTGQGDGYTFGSGTRLTVV.

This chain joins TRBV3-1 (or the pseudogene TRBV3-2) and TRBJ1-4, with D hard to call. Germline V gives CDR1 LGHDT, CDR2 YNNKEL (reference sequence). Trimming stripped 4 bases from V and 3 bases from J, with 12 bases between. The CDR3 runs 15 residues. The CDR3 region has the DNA TGTGCCAGCAGCCTGGTCGGGATCTCTAATGAAAAACTGTTTTTT. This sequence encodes CASSLVGISNEKLFF.